One T cell receptor beta chain is described in this entry. Antigen unknown. The data belong to a study of T cell repertoires in cytomegalovirus infection. Study summary: CMV epitopes, recently identified HLA-C-restricted and well-studied HLA-B-restricted, were used. A matching HLA type, together with CMV infection, was signaled by public TCR beta signatures. The study, taken as a whole, reports: There were HLA-C-restricted CMV-specific TCR beta clonotypes dominating the ex vivo response.

Using its own MiXCR run on the reads, TCRdb lists one record per CDR3 protein. Of 300,000 or so distinct CDR3 sequences in the sample, approximately 25% were seen once. The material sequenced was cultured PBMCs, taken from culture after CMV antigen stimulation. The TCR originated in a human donor in good health (CMV status not recorded). Some clones in this sample may be carry-over from other donors' samples.

CDR3 amino acids: CASSMKLAGGYNEQFF. The CDR3 bases are TGTGCCAGTAGTATGAAACTAGCGGGAGGGTACAATGAGCAGTTCTTC. The chain has TRBV19 and TRBJ2-1, with 13 bases lining up with TRBD2. Germline assignment: CDR1 LNHDA and CDR2 SQIVND (reference sequence). The trim removed 3 bases at V and 4 bases at J, leaving 3 bases unmatched. The CDR3 contains 16 residues.